The 17 T cell receptor beta chains presented below share a single source sample, sequenced in a study of graft-versus-host responses after intestinal transplantation. These receptors lack a known antigen. Profiled with immunoSEQ multiplex PCR; TCRdb holds only in-frame clones, not every one. The data hold over 90,000 clones, with over 75% observed a single time. Sequenced here: unstimulated CD8+ T cells sorted from spleen or lymph node cells, sampled before intestinal transplant. The receptors originated from a human donor who received an intestinal transplant.

As regards this clone: Mismatch with germline at one junction end may stem from a read error. V and J are TRBV2 and TRBJ2-1; 8 bases match TRBD1. Per germline, CDR1 SNHLY and CDR2 FYNNEI. This CDR3 is built from 15 residues. The CDR3: CASREDSDRDNEQFF. DNA for the CDR3: TGTGCCAGCAGGGAAGATTCGGACAGGGACAATGAGCAGTTCTTC.

The CDR3 sequence is CASGGTSYNEQFF. CDR3 nucleotide sequence: TGTGCCAGCGGCGGCACCTCCTACAATGAGCAGTTCTTC. V is TRBV6-1 and J is TRBJ2-1, with no clear D. The CDR3 runs 13 residues. Germline V gene sequence: CDR1 MNHNS, CDR2 SASEGT. V gave up 8 bases and J gave up 0 bases, with 8 bases separating them.

The chain combines TRBV19 with TRBJ1-1; no clear D. This CDR3 contains 12 residues. V lost 3 bases and J 4 bases, leaving 6 bases between the germline ends. Looked up from germline, CDR1 is LNHDA and CDR2 is SQIVND (reference sequence). CDR3 bases: TGTGCCAGTAGTATCTCGTCCACTGAAGCTTTCTTT. This codes for CASSISSTEAFF.

The rearrangement uses TRBV27 and TRBJ2-1, with 7 nucleotides matching TRBD1. The V segment lost 4 bases and the J segment 8 bases; nucleotides outside the gene matches: 8. The CDR3 totals 14 residues. CDR1 and CDR2 (germline): MNHEY, SMNVEV (reference sequence). CDR3 loop: CASSWGNRGDEQFF. DNA of the CDR3: TGTGCCAGCAGTTGGGGGAACAGGGGTGATGAGCAGTTCTTC.

The CDR3 nucleotides are TGTGCCACCAGAGCGGGTTCTACAGATACGCAGTATTTT. This encodes CATRAGSTDTQYF. This rearrangement joins TRBV4-2 to TRBJ2-3; maybe TRBD2 (6 bases). CDR1 and CDR2 (germline): LGHNA, YNFKEQ. Trimming left V 10 bases short and J 3 bases short, with 14 bases between. The CDR3 has 13 residues.

The rearrangement links TRBV4-1 to TRBJ2-7, with 8 bases identical to TRBD1. This CDR3 has 13 amino acids. V shed 6 bases and J 3 bases; nucleotides not matched to a gene: 4. The germline gives CDR1 MGHRA, CDR2 YSYEKL. CDR3 bases: TGCGCCAGCAGTTCCGGACAGGGCTACGAGCAGTACTTC. This encodes CASSSGQGYEQYF.

This chain uses TRBV6-6 with TRBJ2-7; D might be TRBD2 (5 bases). Germline V gene sequence: CDR1 MNHNY, CDR2 SVGAGI (reference sequence). The CDR3 runs 14 residues. V was cut by 2 bases and J by 2 bases, with 10 bases left in between. The CDR3 is CASSYEGTPYEQYF. For the CDR3, the DNA is TGTGCCAGCAGTTACGAGGGAACTCCCTACGAGCAGTACTTC.

The rearrangement links TRBV11-2 to TRBJ1-4, with D unresolved. Germline V CDR1 and CDR2: SGHAT, FQNNGV. The CDR3 length is 14 residues. Trimming shortened V by 2 bases and J by 4 bases, and 8 bases separated the two germline ends. CDR3 sequence: CASSLTGVNEKLFF. CDR3 bases: TGTGCCAGCAGCTTAACCGGGGTTAATGAAAAACTGTTTTTT.

This clone was found a few times. The gene calls are TRBV7-9 and TRBJ2-7; the D gene is possibly TRBD1 (7 bases). Germline CDR1 SEHNR, CDR2 FQNEAQ (reference sequence). The CDR3 covers 14 residues. V lost 5 bases and J lost 5, with 16 bases in between. CDR3 amino acids: CASSGGTVPHEQYF. CDR3 sequence (DNA): TGTGCCAGCAGCGGAGGGACAGTGCCGCACGAGCAGTACTTC.

The chain is built from TRBV13 and TRBJ2-5, with D perhaps TRBD1 (5 bases). V was cut by 0 bases and J by 2 bases, with 16 bases left in between. The CDR3 sequence is 17 residues long. The V gene's germline CDR1 is PRHDT and CDR2 FYEKMQ (reference sequence). The CDR3 region is CASSLGVQGSIQETQYF. CDR3 in DNA: TGTGCCAGCAGCTTAGGGGTCCAGGGTTCAATACAAGAGACCCAGTACTTC.

The chain employs TRBV9 and TRBJ1-5, with 7 bases lining up with TRBD1. V was clipped by 3 bases and J by 3 bases; unmatched bases: 6. CDR1 is SGDLS, CDR2 YYNGEE, per germline. This CDR3 comprises 15 residues. DNA for the CDR3: TGTGCCAGCAGCGCAGGGGGGCAGCTCAATCAGCCCCAGCATTTT. Its protein is CASSAGGQLNQPQHF.

J is TRBJ1-6 and V is TRBV27; 10 nucleotides line up with TRBD1. V was clipped by 2 bases and J by 6 bases; unmatched bases: 7. The germline V gene encodes CDR1 MNHEY and CDR2 SMNVEV (reference sequence). The CDR3 has 17 amino acids. DNA of the CDR3: TGTGCCAGCAGTTTAAGCAGGTGGGACAGGGGTAATTCACCCCTCCACTTT. Residues: CASSLSRWDRGNSPLHF.

V is TRBV7-9 and J is TRBJ2-7; no firm D call. The CDR3 extends over 13 amino acids. V was clipped by 5 bases and J by 0 bases, with 8 bases between them. Germline V gene data show CDR1 as SEHNR and CDR2 as FQNEAQ (reference sequence). DNA of the CDR3: TGTGCCAGCAGCCGAGGAATCTCCTACGAGCAGTACTTC. This gives the protein CASSRGISYEQYF. Combining the CDR3 with reference TRBV7-9 and TRBJ2-7 gives the whole variable domain DTGVSQNPRHKITKRGQNVTFRCDPISEHNRLYWYRQTLGQGPEFLTYFQNEAQLEKSRLLSDRFSAERPKGSFSTLEIQRTEQGDSAMYLCASSRGISYEQYFGPGTRLTVT.

The CDR3 nucleotides are TGTGCCTGGAGTGTAATGAGGGCAGATACGCAGTATTTT. The encoded protein is CAWSVMRADTQYF. The chain has TRBV30 and TRBJ2-3, with a tentative D call TRBD2 (5 bases). Trimming stripped 0 bases from V and 4 bases from J, with 8 bases between. The CDR3 totals 13 residues. Germline V gene lookup returns CDR1 GTSNPN and CDR2 SVGIG (reference sequence). The full variable domain, completed using reference TRBV30 and TRBJ2-3, is SQTIHQWPATLVQPVGSPLSLECTVEGTSNPNLYWYRQAAGRGLQLLFYSVGIGQISSEVPQNLSASRPQDRQFILSSKKLLLSDSGFYLCAWSVMRADTQYFGPGTRLTVL.

V and J are TRBV4-1 and TRBJ1-4, with TRBD1 matching 9 bases. The CDR3 is made up of 15 amino acids. Trimming took 0 bases from V and 8 from J; bases not matched to a gene: 4. The germline V gene has CDR1 MGHRA and CDR2 YSYEKL. In nucleotides, the CDR3 is TGCGCCAGCAGCCAAGATTTGGACAGGGGCGAAAAACTGTTTTTT. Translated, it gives CASSQDLDRGEKLFF.

This chain connects TRBV19 to TRBJ2-2; 8 bases align to TRBD2. This CDR3 comprises 15 residues. Germline CDR1 is LNHDA and CDR2 is SQIVND (reference sequence). Trimming removed 3 bases from V and 7 bases from J; junction bases left unmatched: 7. The DNA for the CDR3 is TGTGCCAGTAGTATCCGGGAGGGCACGCGCGGGGAGCTGTTTTTT. Encoded protein: CASSIREGTRGELFF.

The chain joins TRBV9 to TRBJ2-7; 12 bases match TRBD1. Germline assignment: CDR1 SGDLS and CDR2 YYNGEE. The CDR3 has 15 residues. The J segment lost 2 bases and the V segment lost 3 bases, leaving 3 bases of the junction unmatched. The CDR3 DNA reads as TGTGCCAGCAGCGCCGGGACAGGGGGCGCCTACGAGCAGTACTTC. The encoded protein is CASSAGTGGAYEQYF. Drawing the rest from reference TRBV9 and TRBJ2-7, the complete variable domain is DSGVTQTPKHLITATGQRVTLRCSPRSGDLSVYWYQQSLDQGLQFLIQYYNGEERAKGNILERFSAQQFPDLHSELNLSSLELGDSALYFCASSAGTGGAYEQYFGPGTRLTVT.